The following is a T cell receptor (beta chain) sequence with its context. Its antigen is not known. The junction does not match germline at one end; this may be a read error. This record comes from a study of T cell responses to AZD1222 COVID-19 vaccine. Findings and caveats of the study: In all cases, repertoires were sampled only after the peak T cell response. Elevations in Spike-specific TCR breadth and depth followed administration of two AZD1222 doses. Researchers report vaccine-associated CD4 TCRs spanning spike, with dominance at 160-218 and 743-854. Donors were mostly white British, more females; clonal diversity possibly underestimated.

Germline CDR1 PRHDT, CDR2 FYEKMQ (reference sequence). The CDR3 totals 13 residues. Generated by immunoSEQ multiplex PCR, the TCRdb table keeps only in-frame clones and is missing some. This sample has some 80,000 clones, with 90% found just once. This sequence was found in an adult who received the AZD1222 COVID-19 vaccine. Material: peripheral blood, obtained 28 days after the second AZD1222 dose. The chain has TRBV13 and TRBJ2-1; D gene ambiguous. The CDR3 loop is CASSLGSNNEQFF. The CDR3 DNA reads as TGTGCCAGCAGCCTAGGATCTAACAATGAGCAGTTCTTC. Full variable domain (outside the CDR3, taken from reference TRBV13 and TRBJ2-1): AAGVIQSPRHLIKEKRETATLKCYPIPRHDTVYWYQQGPGQDPQFLISFYEKMQSDKGSIPDRFSAQQFSDYHSELNMSSLELGDSALYFCASSLGSNNEQFFGPGTRLTVL.